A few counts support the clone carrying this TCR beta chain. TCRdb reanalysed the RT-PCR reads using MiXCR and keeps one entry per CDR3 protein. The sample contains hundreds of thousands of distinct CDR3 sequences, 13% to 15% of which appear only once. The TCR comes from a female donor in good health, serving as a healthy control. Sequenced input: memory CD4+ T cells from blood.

The CDR3 here is CASSQPERNTEAFF. Written as DNA, the CDR3 is TGTGCCAGCAGCCAGCCCGAGAGGAACACTGAAGCTTTCTTT. The chain links TRBV3-1 to TRBJ1-1; no clear D gene. Germline V gives CDR1 LGHDT, CDR2 YNNKEL (reference sequence). CDR3 length equals 14 residues. The V gene lost 3 bases and the J gene lost 1 base, with 9 bases spanning the gap.